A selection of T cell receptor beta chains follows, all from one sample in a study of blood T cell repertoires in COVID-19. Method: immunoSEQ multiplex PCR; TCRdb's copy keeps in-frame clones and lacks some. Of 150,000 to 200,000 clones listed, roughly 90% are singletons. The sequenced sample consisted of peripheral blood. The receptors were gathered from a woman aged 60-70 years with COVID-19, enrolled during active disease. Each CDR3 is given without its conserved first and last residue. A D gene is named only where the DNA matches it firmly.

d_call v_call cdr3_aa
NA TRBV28 ASSRPGPTNEKLF
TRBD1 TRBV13 AGSSNRGVGYT
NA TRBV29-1 SVEDRISGNTIY
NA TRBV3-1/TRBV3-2 ASSQDAAGGLALH
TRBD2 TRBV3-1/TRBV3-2 ASSQRTSSGTDTQY
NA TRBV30 AWSVTGNGYT
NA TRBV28 ASRVTAEAF
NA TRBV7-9 ASSPRGQIPYNEQF
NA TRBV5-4 ASSFPSTGYT
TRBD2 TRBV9 ASSVTSGRATEQY
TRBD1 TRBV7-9 ASSLGTGGSEQY
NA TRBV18 ASSSSGFGNTIY
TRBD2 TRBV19 ASRGGTSGSTDTQY
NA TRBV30 ACPRGSYGYT
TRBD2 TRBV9 ASSVGGSGTSYEQY
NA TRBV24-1 ATGGAEAF
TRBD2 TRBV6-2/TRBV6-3 ASSWSTSGGHTDTQY
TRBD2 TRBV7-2 ASSSRTSHRYEQY
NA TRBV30 AWSPRQETQY
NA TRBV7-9 ASSKNYTAIINQPQH
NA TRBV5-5 ASSLSGGNTEAF
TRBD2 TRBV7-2 ASSLRKVALAGGPQY
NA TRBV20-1 SASTNYGYT
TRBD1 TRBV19 ASSITGAGEQY
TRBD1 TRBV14 ASSQVAGQGTGEQY
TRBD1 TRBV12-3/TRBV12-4 ASARGQVYGYT
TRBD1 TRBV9 ASSEDRGQNIQY
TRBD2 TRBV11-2 ASSLEAGGAWEQF
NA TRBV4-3 ASSQDPTGNTEAF
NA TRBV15 ATSFGQLPTAQY
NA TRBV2 ATRGLNTEAF
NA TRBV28 ASIIGGLNTEAF
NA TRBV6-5 ASRRLGGPGEQY
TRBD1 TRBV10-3 AISTGTDGQPQH
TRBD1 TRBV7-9 ASRRDRGPMNTEAF
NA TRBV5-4 ASSSLWRTGQGSRYGYT
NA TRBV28 ASSLGAVQPQH
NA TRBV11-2 ASSPLSETQY
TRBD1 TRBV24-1 ATSDWDRRYGYT
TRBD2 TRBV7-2 ASGVAGWSYNEQF
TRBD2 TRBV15 ATSRVAGDGETQY
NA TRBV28 ASGAQGEKLF
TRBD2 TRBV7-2 ASSLRGGETQY
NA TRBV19 ASSIVRQPQH
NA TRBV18 ASSEGTTTEAF
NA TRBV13 ASSFGHLGETQY
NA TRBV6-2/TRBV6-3 ASSRPFDRNTGELF
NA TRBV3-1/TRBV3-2 ASSQVRGKEAF
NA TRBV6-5 ASSYEAFYGYT
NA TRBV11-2 ASSSRGETNYGYT
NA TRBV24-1 ATSDLQAGQETQY
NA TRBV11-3 ASSLEGGSGANVLT
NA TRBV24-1 ATSGIERTNEKLF
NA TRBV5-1 ASSSRGSNTGELF
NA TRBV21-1 ASRAGAEDQETQY
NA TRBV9 ASSVSGEEGFSPLH
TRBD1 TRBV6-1 ASSEWDSSGNTIY